This paragraph reports one T cell receptor (beta chain). Its cognate antigen is unknown. The record originates from a study of cytomegalovirus exposure and HLA in healthy donors. The study, taken as a whole, reports: Being productive about 90% or about 30% of the time was typical of most TCR beta V segments in an earlier analysis. Sequencing artifact likely explains a cluster of highly shared sequence variants.

This CDR3 spans 16 amino acids. Trimming pared 4 bases from V and 0 bases from J, leaving 10 bases between. CDR1 is SGHTA and CDR2 is FQGTGA in the germline V gene. The primer mix had 60 Vbeta and 13 Jbeta primers. Assay used: immunoSEQ multiplex PCR; TCRdb lists only in-frame clones, some missing. The sample data list just over 40,000 clones. The sequenced sample was PBMCs. The TCR sequence derives from a man younger than 40 in good health and CMV-seronegative. The V call is TRBV7-3, the J call TRBJ2-6; D gene uncertain. The DNA of the CDR3 is TGTGCCAGCAGCTCGCGTCGGAGCTCTGGGGCCAACGTCCTGACTTTC. Translation: CASSSRRSSGANVLTF.